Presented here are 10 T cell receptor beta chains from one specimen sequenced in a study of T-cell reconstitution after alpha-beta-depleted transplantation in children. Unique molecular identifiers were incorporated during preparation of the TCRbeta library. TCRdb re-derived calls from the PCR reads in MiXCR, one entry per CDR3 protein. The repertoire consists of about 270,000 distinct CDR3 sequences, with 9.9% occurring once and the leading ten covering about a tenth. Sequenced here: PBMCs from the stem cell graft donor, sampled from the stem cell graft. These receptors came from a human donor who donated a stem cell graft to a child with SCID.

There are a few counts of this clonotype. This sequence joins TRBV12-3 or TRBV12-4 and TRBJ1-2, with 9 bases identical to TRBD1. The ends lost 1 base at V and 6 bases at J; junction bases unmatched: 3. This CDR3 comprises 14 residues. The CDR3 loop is CASSLEQGAHGYTF. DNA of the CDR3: TGTGCCAGCAGTTTAGAACAGGGGGCACATGGCTACACCTTC.

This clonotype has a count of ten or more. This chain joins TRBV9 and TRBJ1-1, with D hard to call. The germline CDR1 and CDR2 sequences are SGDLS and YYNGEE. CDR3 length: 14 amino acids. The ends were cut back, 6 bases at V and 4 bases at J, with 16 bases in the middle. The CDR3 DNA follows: TGTGCCAGCACCCGACGAAGTGACCGCACTGAAGCTTTCTTT. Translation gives CASTRRSDRTEAFF.

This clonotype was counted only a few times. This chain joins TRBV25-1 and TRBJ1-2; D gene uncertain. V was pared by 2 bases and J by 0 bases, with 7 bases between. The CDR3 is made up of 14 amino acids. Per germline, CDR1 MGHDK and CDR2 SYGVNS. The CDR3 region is CASSETDSNYGYTF. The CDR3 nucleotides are TGTGCCAGCAGTGAAACCGATTCTAACTATGGCTACACCTTC.

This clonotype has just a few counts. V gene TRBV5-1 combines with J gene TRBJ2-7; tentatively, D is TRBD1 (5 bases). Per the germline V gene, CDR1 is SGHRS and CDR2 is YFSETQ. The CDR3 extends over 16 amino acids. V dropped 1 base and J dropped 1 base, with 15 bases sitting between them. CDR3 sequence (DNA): TGCGCCAGCAGCTTGAATCCCAGGGCTGTATCCTACGAGCAGTACTTC. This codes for CASSLNPRAVSYEQYF. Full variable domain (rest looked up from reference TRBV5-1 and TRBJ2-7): KAGVTQTPRYLIKTRGQQVTLSCSPISGHRSVSWYQQTPGQGLQFLFEYFSETQRNKGNFPGRFSGRQFSNSRSEMNVSTLELGDSALYLCASSLNPRAVSYEQYFGPGTRLTVT.

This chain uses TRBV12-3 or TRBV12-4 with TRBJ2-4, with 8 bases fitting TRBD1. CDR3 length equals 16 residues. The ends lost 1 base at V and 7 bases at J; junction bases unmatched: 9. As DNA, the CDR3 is TGTGCCAGCAGTTTAGTTGGTCAGGGGGCGAGGAACATTCAGTACTTC. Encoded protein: CASSLVGQGARNIQYF.

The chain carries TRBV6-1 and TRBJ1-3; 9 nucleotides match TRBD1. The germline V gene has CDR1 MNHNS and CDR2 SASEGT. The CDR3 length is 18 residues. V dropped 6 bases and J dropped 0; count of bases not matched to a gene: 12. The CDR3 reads CASRDTGTGRISGNTIYF. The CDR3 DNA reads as TGTGCCAGCAGGGACACCGGGACAGGGCGCATCTCTGGAAACACCATATATTTT.

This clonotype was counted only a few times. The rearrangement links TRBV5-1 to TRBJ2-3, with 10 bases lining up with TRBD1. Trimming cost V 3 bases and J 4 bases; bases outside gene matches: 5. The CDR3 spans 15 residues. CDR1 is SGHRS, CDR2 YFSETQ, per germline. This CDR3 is CASSWRQGASDTQYF. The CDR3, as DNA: TGCGCCAGCAGCTGGAGACAGGGGGCCTCAGATACGCAGTATTTT.

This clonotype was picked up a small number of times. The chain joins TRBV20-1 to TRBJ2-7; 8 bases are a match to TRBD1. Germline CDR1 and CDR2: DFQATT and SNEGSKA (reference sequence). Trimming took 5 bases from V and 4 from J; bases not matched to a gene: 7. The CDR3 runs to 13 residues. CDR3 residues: CSARGGQEYEQYF. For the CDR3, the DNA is TGCAGTGCTCGAGGGGGACAGGAATACGAGCAGTACTTC.

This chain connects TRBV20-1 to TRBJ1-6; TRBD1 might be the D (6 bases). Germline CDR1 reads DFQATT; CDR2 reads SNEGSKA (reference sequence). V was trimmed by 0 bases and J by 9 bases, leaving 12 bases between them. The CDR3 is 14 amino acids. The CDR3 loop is CSARDRTVASPLHF. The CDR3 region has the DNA TGCAGTGCTAGAGATAGGACAGTGGCTTCACCCCTCCACTTT.

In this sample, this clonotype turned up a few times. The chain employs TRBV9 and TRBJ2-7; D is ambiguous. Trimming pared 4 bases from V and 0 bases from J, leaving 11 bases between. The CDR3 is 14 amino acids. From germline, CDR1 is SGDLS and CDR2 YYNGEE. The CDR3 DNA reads TGTGCCAGCAGCCTCGGGCCCACCTCCTACGAGCAGTACTTC. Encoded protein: CASSLGPTSYEQYF.